This TCR beta chain appears in the sequencing data of a study of cytomegalovirus exposure and HLA in healthy donors. Study-level points and caveats: Published work reported that the classifier diagnosed cytomegalovirus status with high specificity and sensitivity. The listing of 150 to 200 TCR beta chains classed them as cytomegalovirus-associated. According to a subsequent analysis, TCR clusters identified in the first cohort showed a tendency to co-occur across the approximately 120 validation repertoires.

Separate from the roughly 730-subject first cohort, the 120-subject validation cohort was the one that the donors belonged to. The CDR3 covers 13 residues. CDR1 is SNHLY, CDR2 FYNNEI, per germline. Trimming at V came to 6 bases and at J to 5 bases, leaving 2 bases not matched to a gene. About this clone: What it recognizes is unknown.

Produced via immunoSEQ multiplex PCR; TCRdb's table is partial and in-frame only. This sample has tens of thousands of clones, with around 95% found just once. This receptor was taken from a woman aged 18-29 years in good health and CMV-seropositive. Sequencing input: PBMCs. J is TRBJ2-1 and V is TRBV2, with 9 bases matching TRBD1. CDR3 in DNA: TGTGCCAGCAGCCGGGACAGGGACAATGAGCAGTTCTTC. Translation gives CASSRDRDNEQFF.